The clone carrying this TCR beta chain has just a few counts. The trim removed 2 bases at V and 5 bases at J, leaving 12 bases unmatched. Per germline, CDR1 LNHNV and CDR2 YYDKDF (reference sequence). CDR3 size: 17 residues. The isolated RNA, all of it, was reverse transcribed, so expressed TCRB transcripts were what got sequenced. The data were produced by immunoSEQ multiplex PCR, yet TCRdb's version contains in-frame clones alone and is incomplete. Found here are hundreds of thousands of clones, roughly an eighth of them singletons; the top ten hold 0.017%. The data belong to a study of beta chain features in type 1 diabetes.

The chain carries TRBV15 and TRBJ2-5, with 9 bases fitting TRBD2. The source material was naive CD4+ T cells from blood. The source is a young man in good health. CDR3 residues: CATSRSNSGRLGETQYF. In DNA, the CDR3 is TGTGCCACCAGCAGATCTAATAGCGGGAGATTAGGGGAGACCCAGTACTTC.